These 11 T cell receptor beta chains were all obtained from the same sample, sequenced in a study of shared clonotypes between healthy human individuals. The table came from immunoSEQ multiplex PCR; TCRdb's copy has only in-frame clones and leaves some out. The sample contains about 1 million clones, around 75% of which appear only once. The sequenced sample was memory CD4+ T cells sorted from blood. The subset was: CD45RA-negative fraction. These receptors were collected from a man between 18 and 29 years old in good health.

J is TRBJ2-7 and V is TRBV6-1; 7 bases line up with TRBD1. The V and J ends lost 8 bases and 4 bases, in that order; junction bases with no gene match: 8. This CDR3 has 13 amino acids. In germline, CDR1 is MNHNS, CDR2 SASEGT. The DNA for the CDR3 is TGTGCCAGCCGGGACAGTGTCATTTACGAGCAGTACTTC. Its translation: CASRDSVIYEQYF.

The chain recombines TRBV11-2 with TRBJ2-1; 8 bases line up with TRBD1. This CDR3 contains 14 residues. The J segment lost 6 bases and the V segment lost 4 bases, leaving 5 bases of the junction unmatched. Germline V gives CDR1 SGHAT, CDR2 FQNNGV. The CDR3 region is CASSSNRGFNEQFF. The CDR3, as DNA: TGTGCCAGCAGCTCCAACAGGGGGTTCAATGAGCAGTTCTTC.

The J gene is TRBJ2-3, the V gene TRBV5-1, with D possibly matching TRBD2 (5 bases). V lost 0 bases to trimming and J lost 2 bases, with 16 bases between them. The CDR3 consists of 17 residues. Germline CDR1 is SGHRS and CDR2 is YFSETQ. The CDR3 coding sequence is TGCGCCAGCAGCTTGGCCATTACTAGAACCCACACAGATACGCAGTATTTT. Protein sequence: CASSLAITRTHTDTQYF.

CDR3 sequence (DNA): TGTGCCAGCAGTGCCCGACAGGGGGTCAAAAACATTCAGTACTTC. It is translated as CASSARQGVKNIQYF. The chain uses TRBV6-1 and TRBJ2-4; 9 bases are a match to TRBD1. The CDR3 sequence is 15 residues long. J lost 3 bases, V lost 4 bases, and 4 bases had no gene match. Germline V gene data show CDR1 as MNHNS and CDR2 as SASEGT.

This chain links TRBV25-1 with TRBJ1-6, with 9 bases fitting TRBD1. CDR3 length equals 14 residues. J gave up 11 bases and V 6 bases, and 8 bases lay outside the gene matches. CDR1 is MGHDK and CDR2 is SYGVNS in the germline V gene. The CDR3 loop is CASSVTGGRAPLHF. The CDR3 DNA follows: TGTGCCAGCAGCGTTACAGGGGGCAGGGCACCCCTCCACTTT.

The chain links TRBV7-8 to TRBJ2-5, with D perhaps matching TRBD2 (7 bases). This CDR3 is 15 amino acids long. CDR1 is SGHVS, CDR2 FQNEAQ, per germline. V dropped 3 bases and J dropped 4 bases, with 15 bases sitting between them. Here the CDR3 reads CASSLTWGGRETQYF. The CDR3, as DNA: TGTGCCAGCAGCTTGACGTGGGGGGGCCGAGAGACCCAGTACTTC.

The chain combines TRBV6-5 with TRBJ1-4; possible D gene TRBD1, 6 bases. CDR3 length: 15 residues. Trimming stripped 0 bases from V and 3 bases from J, with 8 bases between. Germline CDR1 MNHEY, CDR2 SVGAGI. CDR3 residues: CASSYSSGANEKLFF. The CDR3 nucleotides read TGTGCCAGCAGTTACTCGTCAGGGGCTAATGAAAAACTGTTTTTT.

The V gene is TRBV7-2, the J gene TRBJ2-1; 12 positions match TRBD2. CDR1 SGHTA and CDR2 FQGNSA come from the germline V gene. The CDR3 loop spans 15 amino acids. After removal of 3 bases from V and 7 bases from J, the junction contained 4 bases not matched to a gene. The CDR3 sequence is CASSFRTSGTNEQFF. The CDR3, as DNA: TGTGCCAGCAGCTTTCGGACTAGCGGGACTAATGAGCAGTTCTTC.

This clone was found a few times. The chain links TRBV7-2 to TRBJ2-7; no reliable D call. This CDR3 spans 12 amino acids. Per the germline V gene, CDR1 is SGHTA and CDR2 is FQGNSA. The V and J ends lost 5 bases and 4 bases respectively, with 9 bases between them. Written as DNA, the CDR3 is TGTGCCAGCAGCCTCGGCGTTTACGAGCAGTACTTC. It encodes CASSLGVYEQYF.

The V gene is TRBV29-1, the J gene TRBJ1-1; maybe TRBD1 (5 bases). Germline assignment: CDR1 SQVTM and CDR2 ANQGSEA. This CDR3 has 14 residues. Trimming took off 7 bases at V and 1 base at J, with 16 bases between the two ends. The CDR3 DNA sequence: TGCAGCGCCCCAGGGATCAATTCGAACACTGAAGCTTTCTTT. It encodes CSAPGINSNTEAFF.

The genes are TRBV5-3 and TRBJ2-2; D gene ambiguous. Being an ORF, TRBV5-3 has a function that is uncertain. V was trimmed by 0 bases and J by 5 bases, leaving 11 bases between them. CDR3 length: 15 residues. CDR3: CARSLVPRRTGELFF. As DNA, the CDR3 is TGTGCCAGAAGCTTGGTCCCTAGACGTACCGGGGAGCTGTTTTTT.